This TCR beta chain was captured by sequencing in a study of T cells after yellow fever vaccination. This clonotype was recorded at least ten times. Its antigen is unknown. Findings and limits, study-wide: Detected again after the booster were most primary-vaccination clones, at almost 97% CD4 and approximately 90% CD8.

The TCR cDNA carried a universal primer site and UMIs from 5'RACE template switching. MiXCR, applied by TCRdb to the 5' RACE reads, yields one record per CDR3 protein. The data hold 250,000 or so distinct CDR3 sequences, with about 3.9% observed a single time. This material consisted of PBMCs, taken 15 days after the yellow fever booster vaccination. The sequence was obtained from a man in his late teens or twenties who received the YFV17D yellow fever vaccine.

CDR3 DNA: TGTGCCAGTAGTATGGTGGGATGGAGTAACACCGGGGAGCTGTTTTTT. This gives the protein CASSMVGWSNTGELFF. The chain combines TRBV19 with TRBJ2-2; D call uncertain. From germline, CDR1 is LNHDA and CDR2 SQIVND (reference sequence). Between the trimmed V and J ends, which lost 3 bases and 2 bases, there was a span of 13 bases. The CDR3 covers 16 residues.